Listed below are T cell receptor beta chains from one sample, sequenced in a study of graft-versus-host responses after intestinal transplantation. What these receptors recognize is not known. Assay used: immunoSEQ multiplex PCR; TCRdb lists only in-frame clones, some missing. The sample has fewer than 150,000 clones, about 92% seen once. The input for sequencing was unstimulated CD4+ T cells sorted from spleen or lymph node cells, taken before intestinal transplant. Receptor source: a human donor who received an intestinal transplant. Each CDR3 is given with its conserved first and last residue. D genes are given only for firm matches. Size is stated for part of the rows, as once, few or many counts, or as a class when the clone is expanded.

CDR3nt: TGTGCCAGGGGCCCTGCCCCTGAAGCTTTCTTT; CDR3aa: CARGPAPEAFF; abundance: few; j_gene: TRBJ1-1; v_gene: TRBV6-4; d_gene: -
CDR3nt: TGTGCCAGCAGGCCCGGGACAGGGGACCAAGAGACCCAGTACTTC; CDR3aa: CASRPGTGDQETQYF; abundance: once; j_gene: TRBJ2-5; v_gene: TRBV6-5; d_gene: TRBD1
CDR3nt: TGCGCCAGCAGCTTTACGGGGGGAATAGATACGCAGTATTTT; CDR3aa: CASSFTGGIDTQYF; abundance: few; j_gene: TRBJ2-3; v_gene: TRBV5-1; d_gene: TRBD2
CDR3nt: TGTGCCAGCTCACCATCCTCAGGGGGCGACTATGGCTACACCTTC; CDR3aa: CASSPSSGGDYGYTF; abundance: -; j_gene: TRBJ1-2; v_gene: TRBV18; d_gene: TRBD1
CDR3nt: TGTGCCAGCAGTGCCCAGGGGGGGCTTGTCGGTTCACCCCTCCACTTT; CDR3aa: CASSAQGGLVGSPLHF; abundance: -; j_gene: TRBJ1-6; v_gene: TRBV6-1; d_gene: TRBD1
CDR3nt: TGTGCCTGGTTAGCGGGGGGGCGGGCCTACAATGAGCAGTTCTTC; CDR3aa: CAWLAGGRAYNEQFF; abundance: -; j_gene: TRBJ2-1; v_gene: TRBV30; d_gene: TRBD2
CDR3nt: TGTGCCAGCACCCCAGGACAGGGACTAGGAACTGAAGCTTTCTTT; CDR3aa: CASTPGQGLGTEAFF; abundance: -; j_gene: TRBJ1-1; v_gene: TRBV2; d_gene: TRBD1
CDR3nt: TGTGCCAGCAGCCAGTGGGTCGGGGGGGCCCGCGGGGAGCTGTTTTTT; CDR3aa: CASSQWVGGARGELFF; abundance: once; j_gene: TRBJ2-2; v_gene: TRBV9; d_gene: TRBD2
CDR3nt: TGCGCCAGCAGCTTCACGGACAGAAGCTCCTATAATTCACCCCTCCACTTT; CDR3aa: CASSFTDRSSYNSPLHF; abundance: -; j_gene: TRBJ1-6; v_gene: TRBV5-1; d_gene: -
CDR3nt: TGCGCCAGCAGCTTGGGAGCGGGGGGGCAAAATGAGCAGTTCTTC; CDR3aa: CASSLGAGGQNEQFF; abundance: -; j_gene: TRBJ2-1; v_gene: TRBV5-1; d_gene: TRBD2
CDR3nt: TGTGCCAGCAGCCAAGAAGCCCACGGCTCCTACGAGCAGTACTTC; CDR3aa: CASSQEAHGSYEQYF; abundance: -; j_gene: TRBJ2-7; v_gene: TRBV4-2; d_gene: -
CDR3nt: TGTGCCCTGGGACAGTTGAACACCGGGGAGCTGTTTTTT; CDR3aa: CALGQLNTGELFF; abundance: once; j_gene: TRBJ2-2; v_gene: TRBV28; d_gene: TRBD1
CDR3nt: TGTGCCAGCTCACCGATACAGGAGGGCTCTGGAAACACCATATATTTT; CDR3aa: CASSPIQEGSGNTIYF; abundance: -; j_gene: TRBJ1-3; v_gene: TRBV18; d_gene: -
CDR3nt: TGTGCCAGCTCACGTTTCCTCCCCATTCCGGGACAGGGGGCTCCAGGGATCTACGAGCAGTACTTC; CDR3aa: CASSRFLPIPGQGAPGIYEQYF; abundance: -; j_gene: TRBJ2-7; v_gene: TRBV18; d_gene: TRBD1
CDR3nt: TGTGCCAGCAGTGATCCTAGCGGGGGCCAAGAGACCCAGTACTTC; CDR3aa: CASSDPSGGQETQYF; abundance: once; j_gene: TRBJ2-5; v_gene: TRBV2; d_gene: TRBD2
CDR3nt: TGTGCCAGCAGCTTAGAAGGGCCCAGCTTGGCTTTCTTT; CDR3aa: CASSLEGPSLAFF; abundance: -; j_gene: TRBJ1-1; v_gene: TRBV7-9; d_gene: -
CDR3nt: TGTGCCAGCAGGCGACTAGCGGGGGGGGCAGATACGCAGTATTTT; CDR3aa: CASRRLAGGADTQYF; abundance: -; j_gene: TRBJ2-3; v_gene: TRBV9; d_gene: TRBD2
CDR3nt: TGTGCCAGCAGCTTAGATCCCCGGGGGGCCCATGGCTACACCTTC; CDR3aa: CASSLDPRGAHGYTF; abundance: -; j_gene: TRBJ1-2; v_gene: TRBV11-3; d_gene: -
CDR3nt: TGTGCCAGCAGTGGGAGAGGACAGGGGGGGACTAACTATGGCTACACCTTC; CDR3aa: CASSGRGQGGTNYGYTF; abundance: once; j_gene: TRBJ1-2; v_gene: TRBV6-1; d_gene: TRBD1
CDR3nt: TGTGCCAGCAGCTTAAAAACGGAAACAGCTAACTATGGCTACACCTTC; CDR3aa: CASSLKTETANYGYTF; abundance: -; j_gene: TRBJ1-2; v_gene: TRBV7-9; d_gene: -
CDR3nt: TGTGCCAGCAGTGAATCCGGGCAGGGCGGAAACTATGGCTACACCTTC; CDR3aa: CASSESGQGGNYGYTF; abundance: -; j_gene: TRBJ1-2; v_gene: TRBV6-1; d_gene: -
CDR3nt: TGTGCCAGCAGCTTAGGGGAGAGCTACGAGCAGTACTTC; CDR3aa: CASSLGESYEQYF; abundance: -; j_gene: TRBJ2-7; v_gene: TRBV11-3; d_gene: -
CDR3nt: TGCGCCAGCAGCTCACTGGAGCGACAGCCTTACGAGCAGTACTTC; CDR3aa: CASSSLERQPYEQYF; abundance: -; j_gene: TRBJ2-7; v_gene: TRBV5-1; d_gene: -
CDR3nt: TGTGCCATCAGTGAGGGCCCCTTCGACTATGGCTACACCTTC; CDR3aa: CAISEGPFDYGYTF; abundance: -; j_gene: TRBJ1-2; v_gene: TRBV10-3; d_gene: -
CDR3nt: TGTGCCAGCAGCTTAGGCGGGGGGGACATTCAGTACTTC; CDR3aa: CASSLGGGDIQYF; abundance: -; j_gene: TRBJ2-4; v_gene: TRBV11-1; d_gene: TRBD2
CDR3nt: TGTGCCAGCAGGAAGAGCCTCCAAGAGACCCAGTACTTC; CDR3aa: CASRKSLQETQYF; abundance: -; j_gene: TRBJ2-5; v_gene: TRBV27; d_gene: -
CDR3nt: TGTGCCAGCTCAACCACAGGGGGCGAGGGGAGGAACACTGAAGCTTTCTTT; CDR3aa: CASSTTGGEGRNTEAFF; abundance: -; j_gene: TRBJ1-1; v_gene: TRBV18; d_gene: TRBD1
CDR3nt: TGCGCCAGCAGTCGTGAGGAGACAACTAATGAAAAACTGTTTTTT; CDR3aa: CASSREETTNEKLFF; abundance: -; j_gene: TRBJ1-4; v_gene: TRBV23-1; d_gene: -
CDR3nt: TGTGCCAGCAGTGAAGAACGGAGCGGTGGGCCTAACACTGAAGCTTTCTTT; CDR3aa: CASSEERSGGPNTEAFF; abundance: -; j_gene: TRBJ1-1; v_gene: TRBV6-1; d_gene: -
CDR3nt: TGTGCCAGCAGCCACAATTATGAGCAGTTCTTC; CDR3aa: CASSHNYEQFF; abundance: -; j_gene: TRBJ2-1; v_gene: TRBV14; d_gene: -
CDR3nt: TGTGCCAGCAGTGAGTTTGGTCCTCACATTTCACCCCTCCACTTT; CDR3aa: CASSEFGPHISPLHF; abundance: -; j_gene: TRBJ1-6; v_gene: TRBV6-1; d_gene: -
CDR3nt: TGTGCCAGCAGCTTTACAGCCAATTCACCCCTCCACTTT; CDR3aa: CASSFTANSPLHF; abundance: -; j_gene: TRBJ1-6; v_gene: TRBV13; d_gene: -
CDR3nt: TGTGCCAGCAGCTTAACGTACGGGGAGCTGTTTTTT; CDR3aa: CASSLTYGELFF; abundance: -; j_gene: TRBJ2-2; v_gene: TRBV7-3; d_gene: -
CDR3nt: TGCGCCAGCAGTTGGGGTAGGGATAATTCACCCCTCCACTTT; CDR3aa: CASSWGRDNSPLHF; abundance: -; j_gene: TRBJ1-6; v_gene: TRBV4-1; d_gene: -
CDR3nt: TGTGCCAGCAGCTTGGCCGTTCAAGCAAACAATTACAATGAGCAGTTCTTC; CDR3aa: CASSLAVQANNYNEQFF; abundance: -; j_gene: TRBJ2-1; v_gene: TRBV5-8; d_gene: -